Listed below are T cell receptor beta chains from one sample, sequenced in a study of blood T cells in healthy people across ages. TCRdb redid the calling of the 5' RACE reads with MiXCR, one entry per CDR3 protein. Of approximately 1.5 million distinct CDR3 sequences in the sample, around 40% were seen once. The sequenced material came from blood. These receptors came from a woman aged 18-29 years in good health. The conserved cysteine and the conserved F or W are not part of the CDR3 here. A D gene is named only where the DNA matches it firmly. A clone size is listed for some rows: how often the clone was seen (once, few, many), or a class if it is expanded.

v_gene	abundance	d_gene	j_gene	CDR3aa
TRBV6-2/TRBV6-3	.	.	TRBJ1-4	AARDPNEKLF
TRBV20-1	.	.	TRBJ1-1	SARLVNRLQEAF
TRBV18	.	.	TRBJ1-1	ASSPSARGTKAF
TRBV7-9	.	.	TRBJ1-1	ASKLGGGNTEAF
TRBV3-1	.	.	TRBJ2-5	ASSLEEGRQETQY
TRBV2	.	.	TRBJ1-5	ASNRDPYSNQPQH
TRBV27	.	TRBD1	TRBJ1-5	ASRAGTGVLQPQH
TRBV6-6	.	.	TRBJ2-7	AGHPGKWRYEQY
TRBV30	.	TRBD1	TRBJ2-1	AWSVSEGGTF
TRBV11-2	few	.	TRBJ1-2	ASSSRQTYGYT